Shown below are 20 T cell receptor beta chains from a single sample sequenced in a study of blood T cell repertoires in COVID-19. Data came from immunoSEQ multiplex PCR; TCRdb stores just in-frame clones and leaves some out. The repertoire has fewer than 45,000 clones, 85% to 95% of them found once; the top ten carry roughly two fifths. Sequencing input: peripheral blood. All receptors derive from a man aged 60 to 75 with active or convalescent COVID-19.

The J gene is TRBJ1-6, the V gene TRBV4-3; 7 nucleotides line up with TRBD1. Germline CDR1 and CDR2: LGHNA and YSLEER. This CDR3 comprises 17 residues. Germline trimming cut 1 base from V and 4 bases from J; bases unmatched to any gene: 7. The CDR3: CASSQAGDSRYNSPLHF. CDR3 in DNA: TGCGCCAGCAGCCAAGCGGGGGACAGCCGATATAATTCACCCCTCCACTTT.

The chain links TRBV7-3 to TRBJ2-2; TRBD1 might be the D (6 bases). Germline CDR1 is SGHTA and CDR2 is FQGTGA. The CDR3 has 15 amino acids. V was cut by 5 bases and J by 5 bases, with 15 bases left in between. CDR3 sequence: CASSHVQGSTGELFF. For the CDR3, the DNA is TGTGCCAGCAGCCACGTACAGGGTTCGACCGGGGAGCTGTTTTTT. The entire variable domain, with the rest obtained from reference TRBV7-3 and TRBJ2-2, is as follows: GAGVSQTPSNKVTEKGKYVELRCDPISGHTALYWYRQSLGQGPEFLIYFQGTGAADDSGLPNDRFFAVRPEGSVSTLKIQRTERGDSAVYLCASSHVQGSTGELFFGEGSRLTVL.

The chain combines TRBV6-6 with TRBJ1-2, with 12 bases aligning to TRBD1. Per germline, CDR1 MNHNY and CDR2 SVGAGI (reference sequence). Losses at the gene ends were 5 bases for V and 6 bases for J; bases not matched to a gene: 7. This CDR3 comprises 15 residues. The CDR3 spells CASSQTGTGGHGYTF. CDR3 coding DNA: TGTGCCAGCAGTCAAACTGGGACAGGGGGCCATGGCTACACCTTC.

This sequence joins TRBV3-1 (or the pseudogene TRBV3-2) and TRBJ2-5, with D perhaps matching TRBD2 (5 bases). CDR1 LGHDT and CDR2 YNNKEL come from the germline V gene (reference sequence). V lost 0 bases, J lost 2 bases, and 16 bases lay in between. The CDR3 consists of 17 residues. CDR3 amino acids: CASSQDLRLALQETQYF. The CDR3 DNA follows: TGTGCCAGCAGCCAAGATCTTCGCCTAGCTCTACAAGAGACCCAGTACTTC.

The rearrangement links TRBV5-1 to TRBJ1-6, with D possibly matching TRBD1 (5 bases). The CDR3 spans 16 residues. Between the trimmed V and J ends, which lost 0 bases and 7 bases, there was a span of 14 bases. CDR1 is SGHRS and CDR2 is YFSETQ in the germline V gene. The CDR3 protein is CASSLELTGGNSPLHF. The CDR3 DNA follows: TGCGCCAGCAGCTTGGAATTAACAGGAGGGAATTCACCCCTCCACTTT.

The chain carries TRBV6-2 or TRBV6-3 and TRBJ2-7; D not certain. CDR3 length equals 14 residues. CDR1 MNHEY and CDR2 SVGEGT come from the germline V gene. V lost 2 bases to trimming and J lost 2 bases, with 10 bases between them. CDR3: CASSYTTLTYEQYF. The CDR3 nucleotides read TGTGCCAGCAGTTACACGACTTTAACCTACGAGCAGTACTTC.

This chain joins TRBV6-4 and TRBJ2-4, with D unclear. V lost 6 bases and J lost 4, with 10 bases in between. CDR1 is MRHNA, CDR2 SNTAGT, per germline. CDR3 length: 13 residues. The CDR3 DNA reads TGTGCCAGCAGGTCCGACGGGAAAAACATTCAGTACTTC. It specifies CASRSDGKNIQYF.

The CDR3 nucleotides are TGTGCCAGCAGTGACCCTTACTCCCGACAGGGGCCGGGGGGTGAAAAACTGTTTTTT. It is translated as CASSDPYSRQGPGGEKLFF. This chain connects TRBV2 to TRBJ1-4; 8 nucleotides align to TRBD1. V was clipped by 3 bases and J by 7 bases; unmatched bases: 19. CDR1 is SNHLY and CDR2 is FYNNEI in the germline V gene. The CDR3 is made up of 19 amino acids.

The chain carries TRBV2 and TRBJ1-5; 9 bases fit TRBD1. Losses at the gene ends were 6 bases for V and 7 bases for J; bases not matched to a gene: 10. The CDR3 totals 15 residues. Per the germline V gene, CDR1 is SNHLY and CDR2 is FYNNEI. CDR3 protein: CASSSRQGGLQPQHF. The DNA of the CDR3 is TGTGCCAGCAGCTCTAGACAGGGGGGGTTACAGCCCCAGCATTTT. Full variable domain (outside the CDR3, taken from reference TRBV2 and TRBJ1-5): EPEVTQTPSHQVTQMGQEVILRCVPISNHLYFYWYRQILGQKVEFLVSFYNNEISEKSEIFDDQFSVERPDGSNFTLKIRSTKLEDSAMYFCASSSRQGGLQPQHFGDGTRLSIL.

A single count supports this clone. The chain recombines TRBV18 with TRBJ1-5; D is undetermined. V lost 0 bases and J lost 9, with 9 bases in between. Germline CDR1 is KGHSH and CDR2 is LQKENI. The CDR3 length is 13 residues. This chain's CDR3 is CASSPPSGRPQHF. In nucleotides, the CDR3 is TGTGCCAGCTCACCACCATCAGGCCGGCCCCAGCATTTT.

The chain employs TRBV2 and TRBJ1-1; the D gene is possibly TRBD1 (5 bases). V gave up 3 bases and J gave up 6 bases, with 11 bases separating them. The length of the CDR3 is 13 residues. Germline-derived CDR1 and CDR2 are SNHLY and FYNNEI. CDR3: CASSDPGKAEAFF. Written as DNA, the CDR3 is TGTGCCAGCAGTGACCCAGGGAAGGCTGAAGCTTTCTTT.

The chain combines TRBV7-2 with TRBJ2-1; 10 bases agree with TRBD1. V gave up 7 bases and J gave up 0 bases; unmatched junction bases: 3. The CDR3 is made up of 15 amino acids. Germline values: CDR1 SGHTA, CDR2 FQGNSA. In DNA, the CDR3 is TGTGCCAGCAAAAGGACAGGGGGCTCCTACAATGAGCAGTTCTTC. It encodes CASKRTGGSYNEQFF.

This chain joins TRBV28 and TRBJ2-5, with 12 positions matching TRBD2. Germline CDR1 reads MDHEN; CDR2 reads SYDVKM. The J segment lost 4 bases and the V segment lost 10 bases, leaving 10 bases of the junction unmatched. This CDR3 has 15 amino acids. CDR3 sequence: CATGLAGKPPETQYF. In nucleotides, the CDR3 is TGTGCCACCGGACTAGCGGGAAAGCCCCCAGAGACCCAGTACTTC.

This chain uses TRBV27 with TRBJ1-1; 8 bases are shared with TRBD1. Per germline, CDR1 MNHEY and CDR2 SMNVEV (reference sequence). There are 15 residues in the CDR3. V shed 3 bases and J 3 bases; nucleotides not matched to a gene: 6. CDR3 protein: CASSFRTGYDTEAFF. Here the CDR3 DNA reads TGTGCCAGCAGTTTCCGGACAGGGTATGACACTGAAGCTTTCTTT.

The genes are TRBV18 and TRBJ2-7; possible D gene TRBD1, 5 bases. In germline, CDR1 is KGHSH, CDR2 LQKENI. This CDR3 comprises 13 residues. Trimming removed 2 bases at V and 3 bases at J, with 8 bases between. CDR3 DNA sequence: TGTGCCAGCTCACCAGCAGGGAACTACGAGCAGTACTTC. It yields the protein CASSPAGNYEQYF.

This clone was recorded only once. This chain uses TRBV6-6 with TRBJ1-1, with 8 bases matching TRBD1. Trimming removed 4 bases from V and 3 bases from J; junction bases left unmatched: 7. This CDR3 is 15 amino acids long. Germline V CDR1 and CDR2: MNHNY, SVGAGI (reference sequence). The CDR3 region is CASSSRGTGHTEAFF. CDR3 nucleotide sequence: TGTGCCAGCAGTTCCCGGGGGACAGGCCACACTGAAGCTTTCTTT.

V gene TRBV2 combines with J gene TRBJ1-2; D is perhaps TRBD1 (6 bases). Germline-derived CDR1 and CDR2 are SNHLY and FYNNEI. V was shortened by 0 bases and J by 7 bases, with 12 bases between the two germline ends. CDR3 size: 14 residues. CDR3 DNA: TGTGCCAGCAGTGAAGCCCAGGGGTATGGTGGCTACACCTTC. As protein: CASSEAQGYGGYTF. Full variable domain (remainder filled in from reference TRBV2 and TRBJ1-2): EPEVTQTPSHQVTQMGQEVILRCVPISNHLYFYWYRQILGQKVEFLVSFYNNEISEKSEIFDDQFSVERPDGSNFTLKIRSTKLEDSAMYFCASSEAQGYGGYTFGSGTRLTVV.

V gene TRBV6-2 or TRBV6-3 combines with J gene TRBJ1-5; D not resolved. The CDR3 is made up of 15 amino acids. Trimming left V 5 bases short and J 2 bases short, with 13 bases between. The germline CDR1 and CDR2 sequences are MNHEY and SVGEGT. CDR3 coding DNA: TGTGCCAGCAGTCGATCTAACTCTGGCAATCAGCCCCAGCATTTT. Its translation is CASSRSNSGNQPQHF.

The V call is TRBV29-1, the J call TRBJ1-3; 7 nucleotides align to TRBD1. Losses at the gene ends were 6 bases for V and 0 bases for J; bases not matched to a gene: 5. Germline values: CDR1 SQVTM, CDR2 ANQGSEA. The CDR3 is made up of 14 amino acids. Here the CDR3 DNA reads TGCAGCGTGGGACAGCGAAGCTCTGGAAACACCATATATTTT. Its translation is CSVGQRSSGNTIYF.

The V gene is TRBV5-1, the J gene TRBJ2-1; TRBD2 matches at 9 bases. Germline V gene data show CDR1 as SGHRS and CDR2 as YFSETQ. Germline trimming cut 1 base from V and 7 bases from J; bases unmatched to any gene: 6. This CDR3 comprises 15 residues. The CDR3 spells CASSLNGGGENEQFF. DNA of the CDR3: TGCGCCAGCAGCTTGAATGGCGGGGGGGAAAATGAGCAGTTCTTC.